Below, 18 T cell receptor beta chains from the same sample are listed, as sequenced in a study of T cells in women clearing cervical HPV infection. TCRdb's copy holds only in-frame clones and misses some; the assay was immunoSEQ multiplex PCR. In all, the sample yields about 33,000 clones. The sequenced sample was blood buffy coat. Receptors were obtained from a woman between 18 and 70 years old with a cervical HPV16 infection that either progressed to CIN3+ or cleared (not recorded which).

To note about this clone: The read terminates 3 residues before the CDR3 end, so the remaining end is supplied by the germline J gene. This rearrangement joins TRBV9 to TRBJ2-7, with 8 nucleotides matching TRBD2. The CDR3 extends over 16 amino acids. Trimming removed 4 bases from V and 3 bases from J; junction bases left unmatched: 12. Germline CDR1 SGDLS, CDR2 YYNGEE. The CDR3 protein is CASSSTGGRGGYEQYF. CDR3 DNA (partial): TGTGCCAGCAGCTCCACGGGGGGTCGGGGGGGCTACGAG.

For this clone: With the read ending 3 residues before the CDR3 end, the germline J gene is used to fill in that end. The chain employs TRBV10-3 and TRBJ1-2, with 9 bases matching TRBD1. The CDR3 has 14 amino acids. Germline V gene lookup returns CDR1 ENHRY and CDR2 SYGVKD. The CDR3 bases that were read are TGTGCCATCAGTCTCGGGACAGGGAATGGGGGC. Encoded protein: CAISLGTGNGG. From start to end, the CDR3 is CAISLGTGNGGYTF.

As for this clone: The read ends 3 residues before the CDR3 terminus; that terminus is restored from the germline J gene. The J gene is TRBJ2-2, the V gene TRBV18; either TRBD1 or TRBD2 may fit D (5 bases each). Germline V gene lookup returns CDR1 KGHSH and CDR2 LQKENI. This CDR3 has 14 residues. The CDR3 DNA, read in part, is TGTGCCAGCTCGGAGGCAGGGCTGAATGAAAAG. Translated: CASSEAGLNEK. From start to end, the CDR3 is CASSEAGLNEKLFF. Combining the CDR3 with reference TRBV18 and TRBJ2-2 gives the whole variable domain NAGVMQNPRHLVRRRGQEARLRCSPMKGHSHVYWYRQLPEEGLKFMVYLQKENIIDESGMPKERFSAEFPKEGPSILRIQQVVRGDSAAYFCASSEAGLNEKLFFGEGSRLTVL.

Of note for this clone: The junction departs from the called germline gene at one end, perhaps through a read error. From the germline J gene comes the end of the CDR3, since the read stops 3 residues before it. This chain uses TRBV6-1 with TRBJ1-1; D is possibly TRBD1 (5 bases). The CDR3 is made up of 13 amino acids. From germline, CDR1 is MNHNS and CDR2 SASEGT. The sequenced part of the CDR3 DNA is TGTGCCAGCAGCGAAGACAGGAACACTGAA. Translation: CASSEDRNTE. The full CDR3 is CASSEDRNTEAFF.

To note about this clone: The missing CDR3 end, 3 residues past where the read stops, is filled in from the germline J gene. The chain couples TRBV28 to TRBJ2-7; D gene uncertain. Germline CDR1 is MDHEN and CDR2 is SYDVKM. The ends were cut back, 6 bases at V and 1 base at J, with 7 bases in the middle. The length of the CDR3 is 12 residues. CDR3 sequence: CASSPDSYEQYF. CDR3 DNA (partial): TGTGCCAGCAGCCCAGATTCCTACGAG.

Turning to this clone: The read ends 3 residues shy of where the CDR3 ends; the end is completed using the germline J gene. The rearrangement uses TRBV7-6 and TRBJ1-2, with 9 bases lining up with TRBD1. Looked up from germline, CDR1 is SGHVS and CDR2 is FNYEAQ. The CDR3 has 14 amino acids. The CDR3 loop is CASSLGRTGVGYTF. The sequenced CDR3 bases are TGTGCCAGCAGCTTAGGCCGGACAGGGGTAGGC.

The CDR3 loop reads CASSTVGGESYNEQFF. The covered CDR3 bases are TGTGCCAGTAGTACCGTAGGCGGGGAGTCTTACAATGAG. V gene TRBV19 combines with J gene TRBJ2-1; D is possibly TRBD2 (6 bases). The read ends 3 residues early relative to the CDR3; the germline J gene fills the gap. There are 16 residues in the CDR3. Trimming stripped 4 bases from V and 4 bases from J, with 17 bases between. Germline V lookup: CDR1 LNHDA, CDR2 SQIVND (reference sequence).

Concerning this clone: The read halts 3 residues ahead of the CDR3 end, with the missing end drawn from the germline J gene. This chain joins TRBV5-3 and TRBJ2-1; D perhaps matches TRBD1 (5 bases). TRBV5-3 is identified as an open reading frame with a role that is uncertain. Trimming shortened V by 3 bases and J by 7 bases, and 11 bases separated the two germline ends. The CDR3 is made up of 13 amino acids. CDR3 DNA, as far as it was read: TGTGCCAGAAGCTCAGAAGGGGAAAATGAG. Translating gives CARSSEGENE. The whole CDR3 sequence reads CARSSEGENEQFF.

Remarks on this clone: Coverage ceases 3 residues before the CDR3 finishes, and the germline J gene fills in the end. The gene calls are TRBV7-9 and TRBJ2-7; D is tentatively TRBD1 or TRBD2 (6 bases each). This CDR3 spans 12 amino acids. Germline V lookup: CDR1 SEHNR, CDR2 FQNEAQ (reference sequence). V lost 5 bases, J lost 6 bases, and 11 bases lay in between. CDR3 residues: CASSTGRSEQYF. The CDR3 bases that were read are TGTGCCAGCAGCACAGGGAGGAGCGAG.

With respect to this clone: Sequencing ends 3 residues short of the CDR3 end; the germline J gene provides the rest. This sample also contains other DNA sequences that code for the same CDR3. This sequence joins TRBV19 and TRBJ1-3; 7 nucleotides align to TRBD1. The CDR3 extends over 15 amino acids. Unmatched junction bases numbered 5, after V lost 3 bases and J lost 3 bases. Per germline, CDR1 LNHDA and CDR2 SQIVND (reference sequence). The covered CDR3 bases are TGTGCCAGTAGTATCCCGACAGGGAGTGGAAACACC. This encodes CASSIPTGSGNT. The CDR3, in full, reads CASSIPTGSGNTIYF. The full variable domain, completed using reference TRBV19 and TRBJ1-3, is DGGITQSPKYLFRKEGQNVTLSCEQNLNHDAMYWYRQDPGQGLRLIYYSQIVNDFQKGDIAEGYSVSREKKESFPLTVTSAQKNPTAFYLCASSIPTGSGNTIYFGEGSWLTVV.

As concerns this clone: The read ends 3 residues before the CDR3 terminus; that terminus is restored from the germline J gene. V and J are TRBV7-9 and TRBJ2-7; 7 bases match TRBD2. The junction had 2 bases not matched to a gene; V was cut back by 0 bases and J by 3 bases. In germline, CDR1 is SEHNR, CDR2 FQNEAQ (reference sequence). This CDR3 comprises 14 residues. The CDR3 loop reads CASSLAQRGYEQYF. CDR3 DNA, as far as it was read: TGTGCCAGCAGCTTAGCCCAGCGGGGCTACGAG. The variable domain in full, with the rest retrieved from reference TRBV7-9 and TRBJ2-7, is DTGVSQNPRHKITKRGQNVTFRCDPISEHNRLYWYRQTLGQGPEFLTYFQNEAQLEKSRLLSDRFSAERPKGSFSTLEIQRTEQGDSAMYLCASSLAQRGYEQYFGPGTRLTVT.

Comment on this clone: The read stops 3 residues short of the end of the CDR3; the missing end is completed from the germline J gene. The chain couples TRBV20-1 to TRBJ2-4; no clear D. CDR1 and CDR2 from the germline V gene are DFQATT and SNEGSKA (reference sequence). The CDR3 runs to 13 residues. V was shortened by 6 bases and J by 0 bases, with 9 bases between the two germline ends. The CDR3 sequence: CSANLLAKNIQYF. CDR3 DNA (partial): TGCAGTGCAAATCTTTTAGCCAAAAACATT.

As for this clone: Sequencing ends 3 residues short of the CDR3 end; the germline J gene provides the rest. The V and J genes are TRBV7-3 and TRBJ2-5; tentative D call: TRBD1 (6 bases). The CDR3 has 13 residues. Germline CDR1 reads SGHTA; CDR2 reads FQGTGA. Deletions cut 4 bases from V and 3 bases from J, with 9 bases between. The CDR3 bases that were read are TGTGCCAGCAGCTCCTACAGGGAAGAGACC. Its translation: CASSSYREET. In full, the CDR3 is CASSSYREETQYF. Complete variable domain (other parts from reference TRBV7-3 and TRBJ2-5): GAGVSQTPSNKVTEKGKYVELRCDPISGHTALYWYRQSLGQGPEFLIYFQGTGAADDSGLPNDRFFAVRPEGSVSTLKIQRTERGDSAVYLCASSSYREETQYFGPGTRLLVL.

Concerning this clone itself: Sequencing ends 3 residues short of the CDR3 end; the germline J gene provides the rest. The rearrangement joins TRBV7-9 to TRBJ1-2, with TRBD1 as a possible D gene (6 bases). This CDR3 region has 15 residues. V lost 3 bases and J 0 bases, leaving 11 bases between the germline ends. Germline V gene lookup returns CDR1 SEHNR and CDR2 FQNEAQ (reference sequence). CDR3 sequence: CASSLGGGPNYGYTF. Partial CDR3 DNA: TGTGCCAGCAGCTTGGGAGGGGGACCTAACTATGGC.

Concerning this clone itself: The read comes to an end 3 residues before the CDR3 does, leaving the germline J gene to fill in the end. This chain links TRBV30 with TRBJ1-1, with D maybe TRBD1 (5 bases). CDR1 is GTSNPN and CDR2 is SVGIG in the germline V gene (reference sequence). The CDR3 contains 11 residues. The CDR3 is CAWSNPGEAFF. The sequenced CDR3 bases are TGTGCCTGGAGTAATCCAGGGGAA. The full variable domain, with the rest looked up from reference TRBV30 and TRBJ1-1, is SQTIHQWPATLVQPVGSPLSLECTVEGTSNPNLYWYRQAAGRGLQLLFYSVGIGQISSEVPQNLSASRPQDRQFILSSKKLLLSDSGFYLCAWSNPGEAFFGQGTRLTVV.

Points on this clone: The read terminates 3 residues before the CDR3 end, so the remaining end is supplied by the germline J gene. The chain couples TRBV12-3 or TRBV12-4 to TRBJ1-4, with 10 positions matching TRBD1. The V segment lost 10 bases and the J segment 8 bases; nucleotides outside the gene matches: 7. The CDR3 loop spans 13 amino acids. The sequenced part of the CDR3 DNA is TGTGCCACCCGACAGGGGGCGTGGGAAAAA. Translating it yields CATRQGAWEK. The CDR3 as a whole reads CATRQGAWEKLFF.

Turning to this clone: The read is 3 residues too short to cover the CDR3 end, so that end is filled in from the germline J gene. The V gene is TRBV5-1, the J gene TRBJ2-6; 12 bases map to TRBD1. The CDR3 extends over 17 amino acids. V trimming: 9 bases; J trimming: 2 bases; junction bases outside the gene matches: 9. CDR1 SGHRS and CDR2 YFSETQ come from the germline V gene. The CDR3 bases that were read are TGCGCCACCTCCGCCGGGACAGGGGGCGCTGGGGCCAACGTC. It translates to CATSAGTGGAGANV. The whole CDR3 is CATSAGTGGAGANVLTF.

As regards this clone: The CDR3 is cut off 3 residues early in the read; its end comes from the germline J gene. The chain carries TRBV20-1 and TRBJ2-3, with TRBD2 as a possible D gene (6 bases). V lost 1 base and J lost 4, with 21 bases in between. The CDR3 is made up of 17 amino acids. From germline, CDR1 is DFQATT and CDR2 SNEGSKA (reference sequence). The CDR3 is CSARAPWRGRESDTQYF. The sequenced CDR3 bases are TGCAGTGCTAGAGCCCCCTGGAGGGGCCGCGAATCAGATACG.